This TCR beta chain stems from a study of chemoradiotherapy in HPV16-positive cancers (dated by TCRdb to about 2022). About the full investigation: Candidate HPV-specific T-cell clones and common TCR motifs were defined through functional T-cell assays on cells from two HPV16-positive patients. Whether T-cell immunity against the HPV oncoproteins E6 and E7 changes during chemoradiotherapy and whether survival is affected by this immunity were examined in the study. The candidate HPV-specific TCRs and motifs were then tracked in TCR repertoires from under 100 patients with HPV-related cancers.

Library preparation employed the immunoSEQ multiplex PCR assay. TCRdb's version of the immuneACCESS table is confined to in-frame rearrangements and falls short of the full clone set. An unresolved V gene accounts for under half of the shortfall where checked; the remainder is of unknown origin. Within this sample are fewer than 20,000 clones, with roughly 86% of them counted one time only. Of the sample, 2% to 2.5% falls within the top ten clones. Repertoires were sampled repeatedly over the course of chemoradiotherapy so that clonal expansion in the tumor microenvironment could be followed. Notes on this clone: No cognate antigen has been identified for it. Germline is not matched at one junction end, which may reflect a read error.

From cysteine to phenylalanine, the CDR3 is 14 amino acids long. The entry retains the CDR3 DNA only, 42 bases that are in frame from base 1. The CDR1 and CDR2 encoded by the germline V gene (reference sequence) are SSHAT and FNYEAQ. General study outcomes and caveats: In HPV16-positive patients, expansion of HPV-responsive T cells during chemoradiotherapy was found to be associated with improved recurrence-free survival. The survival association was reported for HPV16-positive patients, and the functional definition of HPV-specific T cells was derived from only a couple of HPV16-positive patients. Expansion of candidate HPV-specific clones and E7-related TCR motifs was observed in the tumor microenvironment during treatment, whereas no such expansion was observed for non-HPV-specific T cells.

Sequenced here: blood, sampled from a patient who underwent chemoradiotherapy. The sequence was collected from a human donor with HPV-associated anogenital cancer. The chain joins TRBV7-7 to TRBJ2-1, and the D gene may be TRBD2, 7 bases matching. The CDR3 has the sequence CASSLGGVHNEQFF. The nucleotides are TGTGCTAGCAGCTTAGGGGGGGTACACAATGAGCAGTTCTTC.